Listed below are T cell receptor beta chains from one sample, sequenced in a study of CD8+ T cells in alopecia areata. Data came from immunoSEQ multiplex PCR; TCRdb stores just in-frame clones and leaves some out. The repertoire has roughly 200,000 clones, less than 70% of them found once; the top ten carry roughly 10%. Here the sequenced sample was CD8+ T cells sorted from blood, taken at week 24, from a patient treated with tofacitinib. The receptor source for this set is a human donor with alopecia areata. The CDR3 runs from the conserved cysteine through the conserved F or W. The D gene is left open where the match is weak.

v_call	d_call	cdr3_aa
TRBV6-1	-	CASWGLQETQYF
TRBV15	-	CATRAGSDAGELFF
TRBV18	-	CASSPPERVREDEQFF
TRBV7-9	-	CASSLMETQYF
TRBV9	TRBD2	CASSGSGVVDTQYF
TRBV11-2	-	CASSSMQAPLHF
TRBV10-2	-	CASSGQGGEKLFF
TRBV7-9	-	CASSWNEQFF
TRBV30	-	CAWRPGWRSPLHF
TRBV7-9	-	CASGTTGTPRGEQYF
TRBV2	-	CASSVGGGGLIDEQFF
TRBV29-1	TRBD1	CSVRTGGREQYF
TRBV7-3	-	CASSLIHSYGYTF
TRBV27	-	CASQPTGTASPLHF
TRBV29-1	-	CSVPSQGRYTF
TRBV7-8	TRBD1	CASSLTGGAGNQPQHF
TRBV30	-	CAWSYSDEQYF
TRBV10-2	TRBD1	CASRLTGTNEKLFF
TRBV7-8	-	CASSTVSYEQYF
TRBV7-8	-	CASSPRPGAYEQYF
TRBV29-1	TRBD1	CSVYRGRNYGYTF
TRBV30	-	CAWRRLGAENTEAFF
TRBV25-1	TRBD1	CASSETGETDTIYF
TRBV29-1	-	CSVDSWTEDLYEQYF
TRBV5-1	-	CASSLGDPATYEQYF
TRBV4-3	-	CASSQVLQGGQPQHF
TRBV11-2	-	CASSLTSYEQYF
TRBV13	TRBD2	CASSGTSINKVNEQFF
TRBV29-1	-	CSVQRGTDYGYTF
TRBV10-3	-	CAIRVSSYEQYF
TRBV25-1	-	CASRKGNYGYTF
TRBV27	-	CASGRASTDTQYF
TRBV13	-	CASSSPSSPLHF
TRBV6-5	TRBD1	CASRPRDREGGGYTF
TRBV5-1	TRBD1	CASSDSGTGGGETQYF
TRBV7-9	-	CATYSLEGRGEKLFF
TRBV30	-	CAWSWGGDTEAFF
TRBV5-1	TRBD1	CASGDSSYEQYF
TRBV5-1	TRBD2	CASSIAGTAYEQYF
TRBV5-5	TRBD1	CASSPGGTGDQPQHF
TRBV27	-	CASSWGGSPLHF
TRBV2	TRBD2	CARTAGGSSYNEQFF